Each of the 32 T cell receptor beta chains below was sequenced from the same sample in a study of blood T cell repertoires in COVID-19. Repertoires were generated with immunoSEQ multiplex PCR, while TCRdb's copy carries only in-frame clones and drops some. The profile covers about 97,000 clones, with about 90% appearing a single time and about 20% taken by the ten largest. The material sequenced was peripheral blood. The receptors shown here come from a human donor in a cohort sampled during active COVID-19.

The chain employs TRBV18 and TRBJ2-7, with a possible D match to TRBD2 (5 bases). V lost 2 bases, J lost 3 bases, and 20 bases lay in between. This CDR3 is built from 17 residues. Germline V gene sequence: CDR1 KGHSH, CDR2 LQKENI. CDR3 region: CASSPDQRRSLYYEQYF. CDR3 nucleotide sequence: TGTGCCAGCTCACCAGACCAAAGGAGGAGTCTATACTACGAGCAGTACTTC.

V usage is TRBV7-2 and J usage is TRBJ2-1; 7 bases align to TRBD2. V shed 3 bases, J shed 9 bases, and the junction held 8 bases outside the gene matches. Per the germline V gene, CDR1 is SGHTA and CDR2 is FQGNSA. The CDR3 length is 14 residues. The CDR3 here is CASSLGGSKGEQFF. CDR3 bases: TGTGCCAGCAGCTTGGGCGGGAGTAAGGGTGAGCAGTTCTTC.

This clone is a singleton in its sample. The rearrangement uses TRBV7-9 and TRBJ1-2; a possible D gene is TRBD1 (6 bases). The CDR3 is 13 amino acids. Trimming took 1 base from V and 8 from J, leaving 11 bases between them. Germline CDR1 is SEHNR and CDR2 is FQNEAQ (reference sequence). CDR3 DNA: TGTGCCAGCAGCTTAGGACAGGCCACGGGCTACACCTTC. It yields the protein CASSLGQATGYTF.

The chain links TRBV6-4 to TRBJ2-5, with D possibly matching TRBD2 (6 bases). The CDR3 runs to 13 residues. Germline V lookup: CDR1 MRHNA, CDR2 SNTAGT. V was clipped by 5 bases and J by 5 bases, with 12 bases between them. For the CDR3, the DNA is TGTGCCAGCAGTCGGGACTCCGGGGAGACCCAGTACTTC. Its protein product is CASSRDSGETQYF.

The sample holds one count of this clone. The CDR3 DNA sequence: TGTGCCATCAGTGACACGAGCGGGAGTGTCGCCGGGGAGCTGTTTTTT. Its protein product is CAISDTSGSVAGELFF. This rearrangement joins TRBV10-3 to TRBJ2-2, with 8 bases aligning to TRBD2. V lost 3 bases to trimming and J lost 6 bases; unmatched junction nucleotides: 9. This CDR3 is 16 amino acids long. Germline CDR1 ENHRY, CDR2 SYGVKD.

J is TRBJ2-1 and V is TRBV5-5, with unresolved D. Germline CDR1 reads SGHKS; CDR2 reads YYEKEE (reference sequence). This CDR3 comprises 14 residues. V lost 4 bases, J lost 4 bases, and 12 bases lay in between. CDR3 nucleotides: TGTGCCAGCAGCCGAGAGATACGGTACAATGAGCAGTTCTTC. It is translated as CASSREIRYNEQFF.

The chain is built from TRBV6-4 and TRBJ1-5; D is unresolved. CDR3 size: 14 residues. The germline gives CDR1 MRHNA, CDR2 SNTAGT. V was clipped by 3 bases and J by 0 bases, with 6 bases between them. The CDR3 here is CASSEDYSNQPQHF. For the CDR3, the DNA is TGTGCCAGCAGTGAGGACTATAGCAATCAGCCCCAGCATTTT.

This clone was detected only a few times. This chain joins TRBV10-3 and TRBJ2-7, with a possible D match to TRBD1 (5 bases). CDR3 length: 12 amino acids. The V end was cut by 6 bases, the J end by 1 base, with 7 bases between. The germline gives CDR1 ENHRY, CDR2 SYGVKD. CDR3 coding DNA: TGTGCCATCAGGGCAGGGTCCTACGAGCAGTACTTC. Protein: CAIRAGSYEQYF.

The chain carries TRBV6-5 and TRBJ1-1; the match to TRBD1 covers 8 bases. This CDR3 is 12 amino acids long. Per germline, CDR1 MNHEY and CDR2 SVGAGI. V lost 6 bases to trimming and J lost 10 bases; unmatched junction nucleotides: 7. This chain's CDR3 is CASSDRGVGAFF. The CDR3 DNA reads TGTGCCAGCAGCGACAGGGGCGTTGGAGCTTTCTTT.

The CDR3 nucleotides read TGTGCCAGCAGCGAGTCCGACAGGGGACACTTGAACACCGGGGAGCTGTTTTTT. This encodes CASSESDRGHLNTGELFF. V is TRBV21-1 and J is TRBJ2-2; the DNA was not compared with TRBD1, the D call given in the table. TRBV21-1 is a pseudogene. This CDR3 region has 18 residues.

The chain links TRBV4-3 to TRBJ2-3, with 10 positions matching TRBD2. The CDR3 covers 17 residues. Trimming at V came to 4 bases and at J to 1 base, leaving 8 bases not matched to a gene. Germline loops: CDR1 LGHNA, CDR2 YSLEER. In nucleotides, the CDR3 is TGCGCCAGCAGCCCTTCAGGGAGCGGGGGGGGCACAGATACGCAGTATTTT. As protein: CASSPSGSGGGTDTQYF.

J is TRBJ2-7 and V is TRBV4-3; TRBD1 might be the D (5 bases). The CDR3 contains 15 residues. CDR1 LGHNA and CDR2 YSLEER come from the germline V gene. V lost 1 base, J lost 0 bases, and 10 bases lay in between. CDR3 DNA sequence: TGCGCCAGCAGCCAAGGCCCGGACAACTCCTACGAGCAGTACTTC. Translation: CASSQGPDNSYEQYF.

The chain is built from TRBV5-1 and TRBJ1-3; no clear D gene. V lost 1 base and J 2 bases, leaving 7 bases between the germline ends. There are 14 residues in the CDR3. Germline V gene data show CDR1 as SGHRS and CDR2 as YFSETQ. This CDR3 reads CASSLSFPGNTIYF. CDR3 nucleotides: TGCGCCAGCAGCTTGTCATTCCCTGGAAACACCATATATTTT.

The chain uses TRBV7-7 and TRBJ2-7; TRBD2 matches at 9 bases. J gave up 1 base and V 1 base, and 2 bases lay outside the gene matches. The CDR3 is made up of 15 amino acids. Germline loops: CDR1 SSHAT, CDR2 FNYEAQ (reference sequence). The CDR3 DNA reads as TGTGCCAGCAGCTTAGGCCTAGCGGGATCCTACGAGCAGTACTTC. Amino acid sequence: CASSLGLAGSYEQYF.

As DNA, the CDR3 is TGTGCCAGCAGCCCCCGGGACAGCAACAATCAGCCCCAGCATTTT. Amino acid sequence: CASSPRDSNNQPQHF. The V call is TRBV3-1 (or the pseudogene TRBV3-2), the J call TRBJ1-5; 7 bases line up with TRBD1. V lost 4 bases and J lost 3; bases outside the gene matches: 6. Germline lookup yields CDR1 LGHDT and CDR2 YNNKEL (reference sequence). The CDR3 runs to 15 residues.

The chain is built from TRBV4-2 and TRBJ2-3; D gene unclear. V was clipped by 4 bases and J by 4 bases, with 12 bases between them. The germline V gene encodes CDR1 LGHNA and CDR2 YNFKEQ. CDR3 length: 14 residues. The CDR3 loop reads CASSPQEGPDTQYF. In DNA, the CDR3 is TGTGCCAGCAGCCCCCAGGAAGGCCCAGATACGCAGTATTTT.

The V gene is TRBV28, the J gene TRBJ1-2; perhaps TRBD1 as D (5 bases). CDR3 length: 13 residues. Germline CDR1 is MDHEN and CDR2 is SYDVKM. V was pared by 10 bases and J by 8 bases, with 20 bases between. CDR3: CAIQRGRGDGYTF. DNA for the CDR3: TGTGCCATCCAACGGGGGAGGGGAGACGGCTACACCTTC.

This chain links TRBV10-3 with TRBJ2-5; 9 bases line up with TRBD1. Germline CDR1 is ENHRY and CDR2 is SYGVKD. This CDR3 is 16 amino acids long. The junction had 7 bases not matched to a gene; V was cut back by 3 bases and J by 2 bases. CDR3 DNA: TGTGCCATCAGTGATCCTGGGACAGGGCCTCAAGAGACCCAGTACTTC. Residues: CAISDPGTGPQETQYF.

The chain combines TRBV19 with TRBJ2-5; 7 bases map to TRBD1. The CDR3 length is 12 residues. Trimming took 6 bases from V and 4 from J; bases not matched to a gene: 2. CDR1 LNHDA and CDR2 SQIVND come from the germline V gene (reference sequence). CDR3 loop: CASSDRVETQYF. The DNA for the CDR3 is TGTGCCAGTAGCGACAGGGTAGAGACCCAGTACTTC.

The chain combines TRBV7-2 with TRBJ1-5; TRBD1 agrees at 8 bases. J lost 5 bases, V lost 5 bases, and 11 bases had no gene match. The germline gives CDR1 SGHTA, CDR2 FQGNSA. CDR3 length: 16 amino acids. The CDR3 is CASSDRDRQWDQPQHF. In DNA form, the CDR3 reads TGTGCCAGCAGCGACCGGGACAGGCAGTGGGATCAGCCCCAGCATTTT. The variable domain in full, with the rest retrieved from reference TRBV7-2 and TRBJ1-5, is GAGVSQSPSNKVTEKGKDVELRCDPISGHTALYWYRQSLGQGLEFLIYFQGNSAPDKSGLPSDRFSAERTGGSVSTLTIQRTQQEDSAVYLCASSDRDRQWDQPQHFGDGTRLSIL.

This sequence joins TRBV4-3 and TRBJ2-1; weak D call: TRBD1 (6 bases). CDR1 LGHNA and CDR2 YSLEER come from the germline V gene. V lost 3 bases and J 0 bases, leaving 9 bases between the germline ends. This CDR3 is built from 15 residues. The CDR3 protein is CASSHTGSSYNEQFF. For the CDR3, the DNA is TGCGCCAGCAGCCACACAGGGAGCTCCTACAATGAGCAGTTCTTC.

This clone came up a few times. V usage is TRBV6-5 and J usage is TRBJ2-7, with D unresolved. The CDR3 length is 15 residues. V was clipped by 6 bases and J by 2 bases, with 17 bases between them. CDR1 and CDR2 from the germline V gene are MNHEY and SVGAGI. CDR3 protein: CASSPDFRAAYEQYF. As DNA, the CDR3 is TGTGCCAGCAGCCCCGACTTTCGTGCAGCCTACGAGCAGTACTTC.

This chain connects TRBV28 to TRBJ1-1; D is undetermined. Germline CDR1 and CDR2: MDHEN and SYDVKM. V was pared by 8 bases and J by 5 bases, with 18 bases between. CDR3 length equals 14 residues. The CDR3 sequence: CASGQMEERTEAFF. CDR3 DNA sequence: TGTGCCAGCGGTCAGATGGAGGAGAGGACTGAAGCTTTCTTT.

This sequence joins TRBV10-3 and TRBJ2-3; TRBD2 matches at 13 bases. V was pared by 2 bases and J by 0 bases, with 5 bases of the junction left unmatched. Germline V gene data show CDR1 as ENHRY and CDR2 as SYGVKD. The CDR3 consists of 18 residues. The CDR3 DNA reads as TGTGCCATCAGTGAGAGACTAGCGGGAGGCCTTAGCACAGATACGCAGTATTTT. Amino acids: CAISERLAGGLSTDTQYF.

V usage is TRBV7-8 and J usage is TRBJ2-1; no firm D call. The CDR3 sequence is 15 residues long. Germline V CDR1 and CDR2: SGHVS, FQNEAQ. The V and J ends lost 6 bases and 1 base respectively, with 13 bases between them. Here the CDR3 DNA reads TGTGCCAGCAGGCACGTCGGAGAATCCTACAATGAGCAGTTCTTC. This gives the protein CASRHVGESYNEQFF.

The chain couples TRBV7-2 to TRBJ2-7; D possibly corresponds to TRBD1 (5 bases). V was pared by 1 base and J by 5 bases, with 21 bases between. Germline values: CDR1 SGHTA, CDR2 FQGNSA. The CDR3 contains 17 residues. As DNA, the CDR3 is TGTGCCAGCAGCTTAGTGGGCAGGGCTACGTCGCCCCACGAGCAGTACTTC. This translates into CASSLVGRATSPHEQYF.

This chain uses TRBV19 with TRBJ2-3; 9 nucleotides align to TRBD2. V shed 8 bases, J shed 3 bases, and the junction held 12 bases outside the gene matches. The CDR3 extends over 16 amino acids. Germline CDR1 reads LNHDA; CDR2 reads SQIVND (reference sequence). CDR3 in DNA: TGTGCCAGTCTCCAGACCGCGGGACTAGCTACAGATACGCAGTATTTT. Translating gives CASLQTAGLATDTQYF.

This chain uses TRBV7-6 with TRBJ2-7; D may be TRBD1 (6 bases). Trimming left V 4 bases short and J 0 bases short, with 10 bases between. The CDR3 is made up of 14 amino acids. Germline CDR1 SGHVS, CDR2 FNYEAQ. CDR3 residues: CASSYDRFSYEQYF. CDR3 sequence (DNA): TGTGCCAGCAGCTATGACAGGTTCTCCTACGAGCAGTACTTC.

The V gene is TRBV7-8, the J gene TRBJ2-3, with D unclear. Per germline, CDR1 SGHVS and CDR2 FQNEAQ. The CDR3 totals 15 residues. The V and J ends lost 3 bases and 0 bases respectively, with 10 bases between them. The CDR3 DNA is TGTGCCAGCAGCTTTTTAACTTTTAGCACAGATACGCAGTATTTT. Encoded protein: CASSFLTFSTDTQYF.

This clone is a singleton in its sample. This chain uses TRBV28 with TRBJ2-1; D uncertain. Germline CDR1 is MDHEN and CDR2 is SYDVKM. The length of the CDR3 is 17 residues. Trimming removed 6 bases at V and 8 bases at J, with 26 bases between. In nucleotides, the CDR3 is TGTGCCAGCAGCCTTCGGCGCGCAGGAACTTCAGTGGATGAGCAGTTCTTC. Protein product: CASSLRRAGTSVDEQFF.

The chain employs TRBV5-1 and TRBJ2-5; 7 nucleotides align to TRBD2. The trim removed 5 bases at V and 0 bases at J, leaving 4 bases unmatched. The CDR3 runs to 14 residues. Germline CDR1 is SGHRS and CDR2 is YFSETQ. The CDR3 protein is CASRGGTHQETQYF. CDR3 bases: TGCGCCAGCAGGGGGGGGACTCACCAAGAGACCCAGTACTTC.

The rearrangement joins TRBV19 to TRBJ2-2, with 7 bases identical to TRBD1. From germline, CDR1 is LNHDA and CDR2 SQIVND (reference sequence). This CDR3 is 16 amino acids long. The ends lost 3 bases at V and 2 bases at J; junction bases unmatched: 6. CDR3 protein: CASSILTGRNTGELFF. The CDR3 coding sequence is TGTGCCAGTAGTATTTTGACAGGGCGAAACACCGGGGAGCTGTTTTTT.